This T cell receptor beta chain is from a study of blood T cell repertoires in COVID-19. Whole-study context: In each case, the material was cDNA or gDNA derived from T cells, B-cell-depleted T cells, or PBMCs.

Sequenced by immunoSEQ multiplex PCR; TCRdb stores in-frame clones only, minus some. The table lists over 300,000 clones, roughly 90% of them singletons, with roughly 1.2% in the top ten. This clone has just one count. This TCR came from a man in his forties with acute or convalescent COVID-19. Sequencing input: peripheral blood.

The CDR3 DNA reads as TGTGCCAGCAGGGCAGGGGGCACTGAAGCTTTCTTT. This translates into CASRAGGTEAFF. The chain has TRBV5-6 and TRBJ1-1, with 7 bases that match TRBD1. CDR3 length: 12 residues. Trimming cost V 5 bases and J 4 bases; bases outside gene matches: 2. Germline V CDR1 and CDR2: SGHDT, YYEEEE.